This T cell receptor (beta chain) was captured by sequencing in a study of shared clonotypes between healthy human individuals. The CDR3 spans 12 residues. V gave up 5 bases and J gave up 6 bases, with 11 bases separating them. Per the germline V gene, CDR1 is SGHTA and CDR2 is FQGNSA. This was a deep-level run. Generated by immunoSEQ multiplex PCR, the TCRdb table keeps only in-frame clones and is missing some. The sample consists of about 2 million clones, around 96% of them appearing once. Study-wide results and caveats: Blood alone was sampled, and tissue repertoires likely differ. Genetic and exposure-history diversity was limited by the few donors. Several donors had 5% to 6% of their naive CD4 clonotypes in common.

It was CD45RO-negative cells, positively selected for CCR7, that made up naive CD8 cells, with terminally differentiated effector memory CD45RA+ cells excluded. On this clone itself: The antigen remains unidentified.

Sequencing was done on a sample of naive CD8+ T cells sorted from blood. The rearrangement joins TRBV7-2 to TRBJ2-7, with D perhaps matching TRBD2 (6 bases). This receptor was identified in a man aged 18 to 29 in good health. CDR3 DNA sequence: TGTGCCAGCAGCCTCCCCGGGGGCGAGCAGTACTTC. This sequence encodes CASSLPGGEQYF.